The text below deals with one T cell receptor (beta chain). Germline CDR1 and CDR2: MNHEY and SMNVEV (reference sequence). The CDR3 consists of 15 residues. The germline V and J ends were trimmed by 9 bases and 3 bases, with 21 bases remaining between them. This sample was taken from a study of blood T cells in healthy people across ages. PCR was performed a second time for 7 to 11 cycles using a sample-barcoded 5' primer and a J-beta primer mix. Every cDNA molecule bore a tag from a template-switch adaptor containing 12 random nucleotides. Each CDR3 protein is one row after TCRdb ran MiXCR on the 5' RACE reads. Counted here are 1 million or so distinct CDR3 sequences, 40% to 50% occurring once; the ten biggest clones make up approximately 17%.

Material for sequencing was blood. The receptor was isolated from a woman aged 55-75 years in good health. V gene TRBV27 combines with J gene TRBJ2-7; D is possibly TRBD1 or TRBD2 (6 bases each). In DNA form, the CDR3 reads TGTGCCAGTGCCGGGGGCGGGAACATTAACTACGAGCAGTACTTC. This sequence encodes CASAGGGNINYEQYF.